This TCR beta chain appears in the sequencing data of a study of blood T cell repertoires in COVID-19. About the research overall: Samples came from the United States, Italy and Spain, spanning acute and convalescent COVID-19. Nucleic acid was either cDNA or gDNA, and it came from T cells, B-cell-depleted T cells, or PBMCs.

The Seattle patients, enrolled during active infection, were followed longitudinally. Source study methods: Reference gene primer amplification yielded estimated nucleated cell counts. Sequenced by immunoSEQ multiplex PCR; TCRdb stores in-frame clones only, minus some. V and J calls and clone size are copied from that table; D and trimming were computed from the DNA. The sample includes 150,000 or so clones, around 89% of them seen just once. The CDR3 has 13 residues. Germline V gives CDR1 SGHTA, CDR2 FQGTGA. The junction had 8 bases not matched to a gene; V was cut back by 5 bases and J by 8 bases. The sequence was collected from a man aged 18 to 30 with COVID-19, enrolled during active disease. Sequencing input: peripheral blood. This chain connects TRBV7-3 to TRBJ1-2; 7 nucleotides match TRBD1. CDR3 sequence (DNA): TGTGCCAGCAGCCCGACAGGGACCGGAGGCTACACCTTC. Amino acid sequence: CASSPTGTGGYTF.